These 28 T cell receptor beta chains were all obtained from the same sample, sequenced in a study of CD8+CD57+ T cells in acquired aplastic anemia. Patients sequenced had flow cytometry evidence of CD8+CD57+ cell expansion. Genomic DNA templated the TCR beta VDJ and CDR3 profiling. From the reads, TCRdb called clonotypes with MiXCR, one entry per CDR3 protein. The sample includes 150,000 to 180,000 distinct CDR3 sequences, less than 60% of them seen just once. Sequences were obtained from sorted CD4+, CD8+, or CD8+CD57+ T cells (not recorded which) from PBMCs. The receptors were sampled from a human donor with aplastic anemia.

The chain has TRBV15 and TRBJ1-1; 8 bases are shared with TRBD1. V was clipped by 0 bases and J by 4 bases; unmatched bases: 7. Germline V gene data show CDR1 as LNHNV and CDR2 as YYDKDF (reference sequence). The CDR3 spans 16 residues. The CDR3 loop reads CATSRDRGTGATEAFF. The CDR3 DNA reads as TGTGCCACCAGCAGAGATCGGGGGACAGGCGCCACTGAAGCTTTCTTT.

The V gene is TRBV4-1, the J gene TRBJ1-1; a weak D match, TRBD1 (6 bases). CDR3 length: 14 amino acids. Trimming stripped 0 bases from V and 4 bases from J, with 9 bases between. From germline, CDR1 is MGHRA and CDR2 YSYEKL. The CDR3 is CASSQEGGVTEAFF. The CDR3 DNA sequence: TGCGCCAGCAGCCAAGAAGGGGGGGTCACTGAAGCTTTCTTT.

The rearrangement uses TRBV7-8 and TRBJ2-5, with 9 bases lining up with TRBD1. From germline, CDR1 is SGHVS and CDR2 FQNEAQ. This CDR3 region has 16 residues. V was pared by 4 bases and J by 4 bases, with 10 bases of the junction left unmatched. CDR3 nucleotides: TGTGCCAGCAGCTCCTCCCGGGACAGGGTAGTAGAGACCCAGTACTTC. Its translation is CASSSSRDRVVETQYF.

The rearrangement links TRBV2 to TRBJ1-4, with 7 positions matching TRBD1. After removal of 5 bases from V and 7 bases from J, the junction contained 7 bases not matched to a gene. Looked up from germline, CDR1 is SNHLY and CDR2 is FYNNEI. The length of the CDR3 is 14 residues. The CDR3 is CASSTRDSGEKLFF. As DNA, the CDR3 is TGTGCCAGCAGTACACGGGACAGCGGTGAAAAACTGTTTTTT.

About this clonotype itself: This sequence may be a read error, since a much larger clone differs from it by one base. The chain employs TRBV5-6 and TRBJ1-2, with 12 bases that match TRBD1. Per the germline V gene, CDR1 is SGHDT and CDR2 is YYEEEE. CDR3 length: 14 amino acids. In nucleotides, the CDR3 is TGTGCCAGCAACTTGGGACAGGGGGCCTATGGCTACACCTTC. This translates into CASNLGQGAYGYTF.

This clonotype was counted a single time. The chain uses TRBV7-9 and TRBJ2-7; either TRBD1 or TRBD2 may supply D (5 bases each). The CDR3 has 13 amino acids. Germline V gene lookup returns CDR1 SEHNR and CDR2 FQNEAQ (reference sequence). V was pared by 3 bases and J by 5 bases, with 11 bases between. Here the CDR3 reads CASSFGMGHEQYF. CDR3 DNA sequence: TGTGCCAGCAGCTTCGGTATGGGACACGAGCAGTACTTC.

This clonotype has a count of ten or more. The gene calls are TRBV5-6 and TRBJ2-5, with D hard to call. This CDR3 spans 15 amino acids. Trimming shortened V by 0 bases and J by 5 bases, and 14 bases separated the two germline ends. Germline V lookup: CDR1 SGHDT, CDR2 YYEEEE. Here the CDR3 DNA reads TGTGCCAGCAGCTTGGTGGGCAGGCACGGCGAGACCCAGTACTTC. Protein sequence: CASSLVGRHGETQYF.

This clonotype was recorded many times. J is TRBJ2-7 and V is TRBV4-3; tentatively, D is TRBD1 or TRBD2 (5 bases each). The CDR3 spans 15 residues. The V gene's germline CDR1 is LGHNA and CDR2 YSLEER. The V end lost 1 base, the J end lost 4 bases, and 14 bases lay between the germline ends. The CDR3 region has the DNA TGCGCCAGCAGCCAAGGAAGAGGGACGGGATACGAGCAGTACTTC. As protein: CASSQGRGTGYEQYF.

This clonotype came up a few times. At one boundary the junction diverges from the germline segment, which might be a read error. The V and J genes are TRBV10-3 and TRBJ1-3; tentative D call: TRBD1 (6 bases). Germline V gene sequence: CDR1 ENHRY, CDR2 SYGVKD. This CDR3 is 14 amino acids long. CDR3 sequence reads: CPMGGGKAGNTIYF. The CDR3 DNA reads as TGTCCCATGGGGGGGGGCAAGGCTGGAAACACCATATATTTT.

CDR3 sequence reads: CSARDGREAGEQYF. CDR3 in DNA: TGCAGTGCTAGAGACGGGAGAGAGGCGGGCGAGCAGTACTTC. The chain is built from TRBV20-1 and TRBJ2-1; D is perhaps TRBD2 (6 bases). Judging by the DNA end, TRBJ2-7 fits better; the J call may be wrong. The V gene's germline CDR1 is DFQATT and CDR2 SNEGSKA (reference sequence). CDR3 length: 14 residues.

The rearrangement links TRBV27 to TRBJ1-2, with D possibly matching TRBD1 (5 bases). V was shortened by 4 bases and J by 3 bases, with 9 bases between the two germline ends. CDR1 is MNHEY and CDR2 is SMNVEV in the germline V gene (reference sequence). CDR3 size: 13 residues. DNA of the CDR3: TGTGCCAGCAGTTCGGGGGTTTACTATGGCTACACCTTC. Translation: CASSSGVYYGYTF.

J is TRBJ1-6 and V is TRBV7-9; 9 bases fit TRBD1. Per germline, CDR1 SEHNR and CDR2 FQNEAQ (reference sequence). Unmatched junction bases numbered 3, after V lost 8 bases and J lost 7 bases. There are 13 residues in the CDR3. Written as DNA, the CDR3 is TGTGCCAGCTCCGGGACAGGGAATTCACCCCTCCACTTT. Its protein is CASSGTGNSPLHF.

CDR3 coding DNA: TGTGCCAGCAGCGTTTTAGCGGTATCCTACGAGCAGTACTTC. Translating gives CASSVLAVSYEQYF. The V call is TRBV7-9, the J call TRBJ2-7; possible D gene TRBD2, 6 bases. Trimming cost V 5 bases and J 1 base, with 12 bases left between them. Germline V gives CDR1 SEHNR, CDR2 FQNEAQ (reference sequence). The CDR3 spans 14 residues.

This sequence joins TRBV25-1 and TRBJ2-1, with D perhaps being TRBD1 or TRBD2 (5 bases each). The CDR3 is 15 amino acids. The germline V gene has CDR1 MGHDK and CDR2 SYGVNS. V was shortened by 5 bases and J by 6 bases, with 17 bases between the two germline ends. DNA of the CDR3: TGTGCCAGCAGTTCGGGGCAGGCGACGAGCAATGAGCAGTTCTTC. As protein: CASSSGQATSNEQFF.

This sequence joins TRBV7-2 and TRBJ2-2; TRBD1 matches 7 bases. Germline CDR1 SGHTA, CDR2 FQGNSA. CDR3 length: 13 amino acids. Trimming at V came to 5 bases and at J to 6 bases, leaving 3 bases not matched to a gene. CDR3 nucleotide sequence: TGTGCCAGCAGCGTAGACAGGGCCGGGGAGCTGTTTTTT. Encoded protein: CASSVDRAGELFF. Variable domain in full (rest from reference TRBV7-2 and TRBJ2-2): GAGVSQSPSNKVTEKGKDVELRCDPISGHTALYWYRQSLGQGLEFLIYFQGNSAPDKSGLPSDRFSAERTGGSVSTLTIQRTQQEDSAVYLCASSVDRAGELFFGEGSRLTVL.

This clonotype has a count of ten or more. V gene TRBV29-1 combines with J gene TRBJ1-2; D is uncertain. V was trimmed by 3 bases and J by 5 bases, leaving 7 bases between them. From germline, CDR1 is SQVTM and CDR2 ANQGSEA. CDR3 length: 11 amino acids. The CDR3 protein is CSVDQGYGYTF. DNA for the CDR3: TGCAGCGTTGATCAAGGATATGGCTACACCTTC.

The table lists this clonotype with many counts. The V and J genes are TRBV2 and TRBJ2-5; D might be TRBD2 (6 bases). CDR1 and CDR2 from the germline V gene are SNHLY and FYNNEI. V lost 6 bases to trimming and J lost 13 bases, with 12 bases between them. The CDR3 extends over 10 amino acids. CDR3 DNA: TGTGCCAGCAGGGAGGGTATTTGGTACTTC. Its protein product is CASREGIWYF.

Regarding this clonotype: This may stem from a read error, because a much larger clone lies one nucleotide away. The V gene is TRBV7-9, the J gene TRBJ1-2, with D unresolved. The germline V and J ends were trimmed by 3 bases and 7 bases, with 6 bases remaining between them. CDR3 length equals 11 residues. In germline, CDR1 is SEHNR, CDR2 FQNEAQ (reference sequence). DNA for the CDR3: TGTGCCAGCAGCTTGGCGGGTGGCTACACCTTC. As protein: CASSLAGGYTF.

This clonotype appeared a few times. This may stem from a read error, because a much larger clone lies one nucleotide away. The J gene is TRBJ1-2, the V gene TRBV2, with a possible D match to TRBD1 (5 bases). The CDR3 consists of 14 residues. Per germline, CDR1 SNHLY and CDR2 FYNNEI. CDR3 loop: CVSSGITGSYGYTF. The DNA of the CDR3 is TGTGTCAGCAGCGGAATTACAGGATCCTATGGCTACACCTTC.

The J gene is TRBJ2-5, the V gene TRBV9; TRBD2 is a possible D gene (5 bases). This CDR3 region has 15 residues. The germline V gene encodes CDR1 SGDLS and CDR2 YYNGEE. The V and J ends lost 0 bases and 1 base respectively, with 10 bases between them. CDR3 in DNA: TGTGCCAGCAGCGTAGCGATCAGCGGCCAAGAGACCCAGTACTTC. This encodes CASSVAISGQETQYF.

In DNA form, the CDR3 reads TGTGCCACCAGTGAGTCTAGATCGGTCTACAATGAGCAGTTCTTC. Its protein is CATSESRSVYNEQFF. This chain connects TRBV24-1 to TRBJ2-1; D is unresolved. In germline, CDR1 is KGHDR, CDR2 SFDVKD. V lost 4 bases to trimming and J lost 3 bases, with 12 bases between them. The length of the CDR3 is 15 residues.

The chain links TRBV6-2 or TRBV6-3 to TRBJ2-1; no clear D gene. Germline V gives CDR1 MNHEY, CDR2 SVGEGT. V lost 2 bases and J 7 bases, leaving 15 bases between the germline ends. This CDR3 is 15 amino acids long. Here the CDR3 DNA reads TGTGCCAGCAGTTACCACCTAGAGCCCATTAATGAGCAGTTCTTC. It yields the protein CASSYHLEPINEQFF.

The chain combines TRBV2 with TRBJ2-3; a possible D gene is TRBD2 (5 bases). The V end was cut by 5 bases, the J end by 5 bases, with 17 bases between. Germline V gene sequence: CDR1 SNHLY, CDR2 FYNNEI. This CDR3 is built from 15 residues. In DNA form, the CDR3 reads TGTGCCAGCAGTTTAAGGGCGGCGGGTGAAGATACGCAGTATTTT. Translated, it gives CASSLRAAGEDTQYF.

The genes are TRBV5-1 and TRBJ2-3; D remains ambiguous. Trimming shortened V by 0 bases and J by 5 bases, and 13 bases separated the two germline ends. This CDR3 comprises 15 residues. Germline-derived CDR1 and CDR2 are SGHRS and YFSETQ. CDR3 sequence: CASSLADGLRDTQYF. The DNA of the CDR3 is TGCGCCAGCAGCTTGGCCGATGGGCTTAGAGATACGCAGTATTTT.

This clonotype has ten or more counts. The chain is built from TRBV7-9 and TRBJ1-1; D unresolved. Deletions cut 5 bases from V and 5 bases from J, with 6 bases between. Germline CDR1 reads SEHNR; CDR2 reads FQNEAQ (reference sequence). The CDR3 is 11 residues long. CDR3 nucleotides: TGTGCCAGCAGCCGACAAACTGAAGCTTTCTTT. Translated: CASSRQTEAFF. Together with reference TRBV7-9 and TRBJ1-1, the CDR3 gives the full variable domain: DTGVSQNPRHKITKRGQNVTFRCDPISEHNRLYWYRQTLGQGPEFLTYFQNEAQLEKSRLLSDRFSAERPKGSFSTLEIQRTEQGDSAMYLCASSRQTEAFFGQGTRLTVV.

This clonotype appeared many times. This chain uses TRBV7-3 with TRBJ2-3; 7 nucleotides match TRBD2. Germline CDR1 SGHTA, CDR2 FQGTGA. The J segment lost 0 bases and the V segment lost 4 bases, leaving 10 bases of the junction unmatched. This CDR3 comprises 17 residues. CDR3 DNA: TGTGCCAGCAGCTCCCAAAGCGAGCGGGGTAGCACAGATACGCAGTATTTT. This translates into CASSSQSERGSTDTQYF.

This clonotype appeared a few times. This chain's CDR3 is CASSELPAGTGVTGELFF. The CDR3 nucleotides are TGTGCCAGCAGTGAACTTCCTGCCGGGACAGGGGTCACCGGGGAGCTGTTTTTT. The chain uses TRBV6-1 and TRBJ2-2, with TRBD1 identical over 10 bases. Germline CDR1 MNHNS, CDR2 SASEGT. Germline trimming cut 2 bases from V and 4 bases from J; bases unmatched to any gene: 10. This CDR3 is built from 18 residues.

This clonotype occurred once. The limits of the CDR3 on the DNA are not certain, so only TCRdb's listed CDR3 is given. The CDR3 sequence: CACSVEDAGVNEQFF. The chain recombines TRBV25-1 with TRBJ2-1. The CDR3 is made up of 15 amino acids, end residues included. Germline V gene data show CDR1 as MGHDK and CDR2 as SYGVNS.